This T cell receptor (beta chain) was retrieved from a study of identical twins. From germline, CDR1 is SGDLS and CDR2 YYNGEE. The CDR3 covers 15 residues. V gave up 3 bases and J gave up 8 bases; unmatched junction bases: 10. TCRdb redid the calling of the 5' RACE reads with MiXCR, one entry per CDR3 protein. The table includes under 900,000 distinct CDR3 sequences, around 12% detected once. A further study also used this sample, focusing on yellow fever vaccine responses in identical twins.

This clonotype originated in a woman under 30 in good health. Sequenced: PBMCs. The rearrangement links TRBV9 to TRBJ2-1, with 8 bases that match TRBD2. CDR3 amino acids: CASSAPGGPEYEQFF. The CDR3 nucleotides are TGTGCCAGCAGCGCCCCGGGAGGGCCAGAGTATGAGCAGTTCTTC.